The next 3 T cell receptor beta chains were all read from a single sample in a study of identical twins. MiXCR, applied by TCRdb to the 5' RACE reads, yields one record per CDR3 protein. This sample yields 450,000 or so distinct CDR3 sequences, of which roughly a quarter are seen a single time; 2.9% belongs to the top ten. These data were also filed under a second study, of T cells expressing NK-cell markers.

Sequenced material: CD4+ T cells sorted from blood. The source of these receptors is a woman aged 18-29 years in good health.

The chain is built from TRBV7-9 and TRBJ2-3, with D maybe TRBD2 (6 bases). Per the germline V gene, CDR1 is SEHNR and CDR2 is FQNEAQ (reference sequence). V lost 6 bases and J 5 bases, leaving 21 bases between the germline ends. The CDR3 is 16 residues long. The CDR3 sequence: CASRVKIGTGLDTQYF. The DNA of the CDR3 is TGTGCCAGCAGGGTGAAAATCGGGACTGGTTTAGATACGCAGTATTTT. Full variable domain (missing parts from reference TRBV7-9 and TRBJ2-3): DTGVSQNPRHKITKRGQNVTFRCDPISEHNRLYWYRQTLGQGPEFLTYFQNEAQLEKSRLLSDRFSAERPKGSFSTLEIQRTEQGDSAMYLCASRVKIGTGLDTQYFGPGTRLTVL.

V usage is TRBV16 and J usage is TRBJ2-3; TRBD1 matches at 8 bases. Trimming took 1 base from V and 4 from J; bases not matched to a gene: 13. Per the germline V gene, CDR1 is KGHSY and CDR2 is FQNENV. The CDR3 length is 18 residues. The CDR3 protein is CASSQLSSSGGGADTQYF. As DNA, the CDR3 is TGTGCCAGCAGCCAATTATCCTCTTCAGGGGGCGGCGCAGATACGCAGTATTTT.

This chain uses TRBV2 with TRBJ2-2; TRBD2 matches at 9 bases. This CDR3 is built from 15 residues. V gave up 2 bases and J gave up 5 bases; unmatched junction bases: 3. From germline, CDR1 is SNHLY and CDR2 FYNNEI. The CDR3 sequence is CASSESSGGTGELFF. In DNA, the CDR3 is TGTGCCAGCAGTGAATCAAGCGGGGGGACCGGGGAGCTGTTTTTT. Supplemented by reference TRBV2 and TRBJ2-2, the full variable domain reads EPEVTQTPSHQVTQMGQEVILRCVPISNHLYFYWYRQILGQKVEFLVSFYNNEISEKSEIFDDQFSVERPDGSNFTLKIRSTKLEDSAMYFCASSESSGGTGELFFGEGSRLTVL.